One and the same sample provided the 7 T cell receptor beta chains below, sequenced in a study of blood T cells in healthy people across ages. A second PCR of roughly 7 to 11 cycles used a sample-barcoded 5' primer and a J-beta primer mix. TCRdb passed the 5' RACE reads through MiXCR, listing each CDR3 protein once. The data contain 920,000 or so distinct CDR3 sequences, around 43% of them singletons. Sequenced sample: blood. These receptors came from a woman aged 60-70 years in good health.

The chain has TRBV12-3 or TRBV12-4 and TRBJ2-1; D unresolved. CDR3 size: 14 residues. Trimming took off 6 bases at V and 3 bases at J, with 12 bases between the two ends. The CDR3 DNA reads TGTGCCAGCAGAACGGGTGTCCACTACAATGAGCAGTTCTTC. It yields the protein CASRTGVHYNEQFF.

The J gene is TRBJ2-3, the V gene TRBV20-1; D might be TRBD1 (6 bases). CDR3 length equals 16 residues. Germline V CDR1 and CDR2: DFQATT, SNEGSKA (reference sequence). Trimming left V 4 bases short and J 9 bases short, with 26 bases between. The DNA for the CDR3 is TGCAGTGCTAAAATTCCCGGGGCAGGGGCGTCGAAAACGCAGTATTTT. It is translated as CSAKIPGAGASKTQYF.

This clonotype has just a few counts. The CDR3 is CSVDRRTAGGGLEQYF. CDR3 nucleotide sequence: TGCAGCGTTGATAGGAGGACAGCGGGAGGGGGTTTGGAGCAGTACTTC. This sequence joins TRBV29-1 and TRBJ2-7; TRBD2 agrees at 10 bases. V dropped 3 bases and J dropped 7; count of bases not matched to a gene: 15. This CDR3 has 16 residues. The germline V gene has CDR1 SQVTM and CDR2 ANQGSEA.

The chain recombines TRBV5-1 with TRBJ1-1; D uncertain. The CDR3 extends over 15 amino acids. The V end lost 0 bases, the J end lost 5 bases, and 14 bases lay between the germline ends. CDR1 SGHRS and CDR2 YFSETQ come from the germline V gene. CDR3 DNA sequence: TGCGCCAGCAGCTTGGCCCCGGGAGTGGGGACTGAAGCTTTCTTT. Its protein is CASSLAPGVGTEAFF.

In the case of this clonotype: A clone one base away is much larger, so this may be a read error. This chain joins TRBV20-1 and TRBJ2-7; 7 bases are a match to TRBD2. CDR1 and CDR2 (germline): DFQATT, SNEGSKA (reference sequence). This CDR3 is 15 amino acids long. V was pared by 0 bases and J by 7 bases, with 12 bases of the junction left unmatched. Here the CDR3 DNA reads TGCAGTGCTAGAGATCCGGCGGGAGTTTACAATGAGCAGTACTTC. Its protein is CSARDPAGVYNEQYF.

The chain is built from TRBV27 and TRBJ2-3; 11 bases fit TRBD2. Germline loops: CDR1 MNHEY, CDR2 SMNVEV (reference sequence). The junction had 8 bases not matched to a gene; V was cut back by 3 bases and J by 3 bases. This CDR3 is built from 17 residues. This CDR3 reads CASSFTTSGKPTDTQYF. The CDR3 DNA follows: TGTGCCAGCAGTTTTACGACTAGCGGGAAACCGACAGATACGCAGTATTTT.

The V and J genes are TRBV7-7 and TRBJ2-1; no reliable D call. Germline CDR1 reads SSHAT; CDR2 reads FNYEAQ (reference sequence). The V end lost 2 bases, the J end lost 5 bases, and 10 bases lay between the germline ends. The CDR3 contains 14 residues. The CDR3, as DNA: TGTGCCAGCAGCTTAAGTGGGCTGGACAATGAGCAGTTCTTC. Protein sequence: CASSLSGLDNEQFF.